This TCR beta chain came from a study of CD8 T cells in ankylosing spondylitis. Broader study findings: In ankylosing spondylitis patients, matched synovial fluid reportedly showed significant enrichment of disease-linked clones. Past studies reported some motif variants in reactive arthritis synovial fluid and blood.

This clonotype showed up just a few times. Its target is not known. The CDR3 sequence is 12 residues long. Germline CDR1 reads SNHLY; CDR2 reads FYNNEI. V was trimmed by 2 bases and J by 5 bases, leaving 6 bases between them. Molecular-barcoded quantitative 5'-RACE produced these TCR beta libraries. One entry per CDR3 protein, called by TCRdb with MiXCR from the 5' RACE reads. The repertoire holds 250,000 to 400,000 distinct CDR3 sequences, roughly 12% seen once, with roughly 9% in the top ten. The source of this sequence is a female donor with ankylosing spondylitis or in good health (not recorded which). Sequencing was performed on blood, either unsorted or a sorted T cell fraction (not recorded which). V gene TRBV2 combines with J gene TRBJ1-2; D is undetermined. CDR3 in amino acids: CASSEQGYGYTF. CDR3 DNA: TGTGCCAGCAGTGAACAAGGTTATGGCTACACCTTC.